This T cell receptor (beta chain) was sequenced in a study of PD-1 blockade in classical Hodgkin lymphoma. Study overall: Intravenous infusions of nivolumab 3 mg/kg reached patients every 2 weeks.

Each of the patients experienced relapse following autologous stem cell transplantation, and their brentuximab vedotin exposure differed. Study-wide points: While CD8+ TCR diversity did not rise significantly by C4D1, CD4+ TCR diversity did. TCR diversity at baseline was reported to be reduced in newly diagnosed patients relative to healthy donors. Complete responders entered with baseline diversity on par with newly diagnosed patients, the results showed.

V was clipped by 4 bases and J by 5 bases, with 18 bases between them. Germline CDR1 and CDR2: MDHEN and SYDVKM. The CDR3 loop spans 15 amino acids. Assay used: immunoSEQ multiplex PCR; TCRdb lists only in-frame clones, some missing. The sample lists 20,000 to 25,000 clones; around three quarters were seen once. In this sample, this clone turned up a few times. Its cognate antigen is unknown. This TCR was recovered from a human donor with classical Hodgkin lymphoma. Material: peripheral blood mononuclear cells (PBMCs), obtained before the second cycle of nivolumab. V gene TRBV28 combines with J gene TRBJ2-7; TRBD1 might be the D (6 bases). The CDR3 nucleotides read TGTGCCAGCAGTTCCCCGGGACAAGCCTTAGACGAGCAGTACTTC. Translating it yields CASSSPGQALDEQYF.